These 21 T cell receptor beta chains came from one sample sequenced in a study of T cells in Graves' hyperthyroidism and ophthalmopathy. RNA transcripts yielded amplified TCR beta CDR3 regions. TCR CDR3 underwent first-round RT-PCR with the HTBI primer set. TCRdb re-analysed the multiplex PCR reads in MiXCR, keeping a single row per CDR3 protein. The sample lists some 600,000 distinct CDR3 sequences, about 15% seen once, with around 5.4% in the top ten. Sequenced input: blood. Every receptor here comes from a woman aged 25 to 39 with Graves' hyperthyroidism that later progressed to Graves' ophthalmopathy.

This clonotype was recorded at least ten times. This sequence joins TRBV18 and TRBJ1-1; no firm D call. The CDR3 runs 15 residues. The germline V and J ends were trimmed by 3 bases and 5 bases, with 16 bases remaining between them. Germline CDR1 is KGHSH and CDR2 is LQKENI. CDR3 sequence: CASSPAVRTTTEAFF. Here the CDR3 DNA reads TGTGCCAGCTCACCTGCGGTACGAACGACGACTGAAGCTTTCTTT. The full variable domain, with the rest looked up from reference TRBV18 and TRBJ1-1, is NAGVMQNPRHLVRRRGQEARLRCSPMKGHSHVYWYRQLPEEGLKFMVYLQKENIIDESGMPKERFSAEFPKEGPSILRIQQVVRGDSAAYFCASSPAVRTTTEAFFGQGTRLTVV.

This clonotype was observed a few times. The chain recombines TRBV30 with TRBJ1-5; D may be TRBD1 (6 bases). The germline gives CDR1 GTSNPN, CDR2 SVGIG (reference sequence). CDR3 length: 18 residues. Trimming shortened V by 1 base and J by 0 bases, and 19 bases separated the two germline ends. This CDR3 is CAWSARDTLPYSNQPQHF. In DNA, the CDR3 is TGTGCCTGGAGTGCCCGGGACACCCTACCCTATAGCAATCAGCCCCAGCATTTT.

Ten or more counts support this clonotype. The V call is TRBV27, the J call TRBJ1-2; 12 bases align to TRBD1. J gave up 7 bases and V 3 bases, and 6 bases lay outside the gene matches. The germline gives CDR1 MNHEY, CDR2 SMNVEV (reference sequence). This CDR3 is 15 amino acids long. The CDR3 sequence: CASSFSGTGGAGYTF. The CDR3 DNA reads TGTGCCAGCAGTTTCTCCGGGACAGGGGGCGCTGGCTACACCTTC.

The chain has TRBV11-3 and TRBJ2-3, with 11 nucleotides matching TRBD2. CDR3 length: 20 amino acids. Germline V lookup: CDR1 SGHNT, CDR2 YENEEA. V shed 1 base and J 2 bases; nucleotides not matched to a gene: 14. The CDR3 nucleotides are TGTGCCAGCAGCTTAGTAGGATTACTAGCGGGAGCCAGGGACACAGATACGCAGTATTTT. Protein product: CASSLVGLLAGARDTDTQYF.

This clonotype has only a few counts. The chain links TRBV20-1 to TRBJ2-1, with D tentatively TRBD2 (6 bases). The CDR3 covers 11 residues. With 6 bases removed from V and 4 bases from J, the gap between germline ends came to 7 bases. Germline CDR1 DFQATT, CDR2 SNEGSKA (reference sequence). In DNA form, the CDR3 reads TGCAGTGCCAGCGGGTACAATGAGCAGTTCTTC. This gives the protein CSASGYNEQFF.

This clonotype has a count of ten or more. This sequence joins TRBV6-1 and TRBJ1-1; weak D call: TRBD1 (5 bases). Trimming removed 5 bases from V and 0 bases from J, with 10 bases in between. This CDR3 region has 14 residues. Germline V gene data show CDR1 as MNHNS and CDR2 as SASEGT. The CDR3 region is CASSSRTLNTEAFF. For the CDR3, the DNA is TGTGCCAGCAGTAGTCGGACACTGAACACTGAAGCTTTCTTT.

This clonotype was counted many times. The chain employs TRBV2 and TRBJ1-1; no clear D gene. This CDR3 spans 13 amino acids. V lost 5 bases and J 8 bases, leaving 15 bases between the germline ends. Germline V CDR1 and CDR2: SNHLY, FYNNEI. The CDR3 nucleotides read TGTGCCAGCAGTCCCGAAGGTACGTTAGAAGCTTTCTTT. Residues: CASSPEGTLEAFF.

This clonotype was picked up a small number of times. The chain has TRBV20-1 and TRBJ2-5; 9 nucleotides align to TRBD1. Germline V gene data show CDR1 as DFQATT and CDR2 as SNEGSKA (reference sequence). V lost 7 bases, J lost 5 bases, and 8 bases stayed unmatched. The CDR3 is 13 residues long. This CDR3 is CSVPGQGGETQYF. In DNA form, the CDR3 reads TGCAGTGTCCCGGGACAGGGAGGGGAGACCCAGTACTTC.

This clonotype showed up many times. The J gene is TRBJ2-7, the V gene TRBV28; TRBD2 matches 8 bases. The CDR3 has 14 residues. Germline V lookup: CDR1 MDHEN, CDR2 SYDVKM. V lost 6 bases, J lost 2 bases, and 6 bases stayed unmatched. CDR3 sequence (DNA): TGTGCCAGCAGATATAGCGGGACCCCCTACGAGCAGTACTTC. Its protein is CASRYSGTPYEQYF.

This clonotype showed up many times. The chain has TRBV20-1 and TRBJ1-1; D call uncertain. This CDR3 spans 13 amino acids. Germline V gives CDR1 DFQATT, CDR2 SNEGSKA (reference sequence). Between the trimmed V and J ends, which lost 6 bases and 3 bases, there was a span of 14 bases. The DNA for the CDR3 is TGCAGTGCCGCCCGGGGTGAGGACACTGAAGCTTTCTTT. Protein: CSAARGEDTEAFF.

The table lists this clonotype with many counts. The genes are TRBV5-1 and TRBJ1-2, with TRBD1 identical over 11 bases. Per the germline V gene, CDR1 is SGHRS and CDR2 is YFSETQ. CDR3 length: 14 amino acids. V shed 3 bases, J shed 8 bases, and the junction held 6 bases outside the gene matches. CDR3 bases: TGCGCCAGCAGCTCAGGGACAGGGGGTAAAGGCTACACCTTC. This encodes CASSSGTGGKGYTF.

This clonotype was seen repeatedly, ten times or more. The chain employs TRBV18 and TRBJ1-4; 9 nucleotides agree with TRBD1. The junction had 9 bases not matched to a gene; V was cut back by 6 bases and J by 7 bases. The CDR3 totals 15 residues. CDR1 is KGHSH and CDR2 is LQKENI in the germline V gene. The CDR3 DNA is TGTGCCAGCTCTCCCGGGACAGGGCCTGGTGAAAAACTGTTTTTT. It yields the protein CASSPGTGPGEKLFF.

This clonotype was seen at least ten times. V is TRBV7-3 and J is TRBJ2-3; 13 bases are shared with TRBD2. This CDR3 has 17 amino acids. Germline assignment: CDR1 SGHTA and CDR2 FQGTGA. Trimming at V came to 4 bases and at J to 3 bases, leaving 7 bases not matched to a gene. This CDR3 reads CASSSWTSGRGTDTQYF. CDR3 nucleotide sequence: TGTGCCAGCAGCTCCTGGACTAGCGGGAGAGGAACAGATACGCAGTATTTT.

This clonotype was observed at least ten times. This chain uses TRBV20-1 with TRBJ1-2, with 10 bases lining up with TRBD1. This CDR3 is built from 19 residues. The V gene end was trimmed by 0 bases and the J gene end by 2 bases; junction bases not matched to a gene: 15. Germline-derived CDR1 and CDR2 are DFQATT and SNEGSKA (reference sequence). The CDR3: CSARDLKAIWGQGNYGYTF. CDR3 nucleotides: TGCAGTGCTAGAGATCTGAAGGCAATTTGGGGACAGGGGAACTATGGCTACACCTTC.

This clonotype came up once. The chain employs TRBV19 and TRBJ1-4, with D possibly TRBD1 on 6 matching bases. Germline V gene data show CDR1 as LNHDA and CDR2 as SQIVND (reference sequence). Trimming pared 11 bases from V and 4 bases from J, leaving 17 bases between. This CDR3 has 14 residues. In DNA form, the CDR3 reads TGTGCCTCAACCAAGACAGGCTATAATGAAAAACTGTTTTTT. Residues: CASTKTGYNEKLFF.

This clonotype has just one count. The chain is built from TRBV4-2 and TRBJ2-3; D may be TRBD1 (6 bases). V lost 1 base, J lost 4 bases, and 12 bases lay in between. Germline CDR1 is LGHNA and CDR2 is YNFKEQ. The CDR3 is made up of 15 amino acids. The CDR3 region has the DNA TGTGCCAGCAGCCAAGTGACAGGACCTTCAGATACGCAGTATTTT. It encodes CASSQVTGPSDTQYF.

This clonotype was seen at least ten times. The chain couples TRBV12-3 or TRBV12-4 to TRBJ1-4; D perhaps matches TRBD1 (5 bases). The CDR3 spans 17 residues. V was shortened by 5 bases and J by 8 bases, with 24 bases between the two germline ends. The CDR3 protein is CASSLLPTRTGREKLFF. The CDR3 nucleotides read TGTGCCAGCAGTCTCCTCCCCACCCGAACAGGACGGGAAAAACTGTTTTTT.

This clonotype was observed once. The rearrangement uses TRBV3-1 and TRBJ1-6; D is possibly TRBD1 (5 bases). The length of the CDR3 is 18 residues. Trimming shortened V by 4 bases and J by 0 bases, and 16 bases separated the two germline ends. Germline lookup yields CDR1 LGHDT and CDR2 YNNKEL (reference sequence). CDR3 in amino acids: CASSLRGGGSSYNSPLHF. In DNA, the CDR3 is TGTGCCAGCAGCCTCCGTGGGGGAGGGAGCTCCTATAATTCACCCCTCCACTTT. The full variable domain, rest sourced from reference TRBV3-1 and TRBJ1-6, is DTAVSQTPKYLVTQMGNDKSIKCEQNLGHDTMYWYKQDSKKFLKIMFSYNNKELIINETVPNRFSPKSPDKAHLNLHINSLELGDSAVYFCASSLRGGGSSYNSPLHFGNGTRLTVT.

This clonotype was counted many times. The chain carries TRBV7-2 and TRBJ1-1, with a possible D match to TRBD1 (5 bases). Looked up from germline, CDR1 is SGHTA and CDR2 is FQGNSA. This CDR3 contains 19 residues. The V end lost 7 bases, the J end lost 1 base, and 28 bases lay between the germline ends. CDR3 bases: TGTGCCAGCAACCGGGCCGGTAAGGGGAGTTTCTGGAAGAACACTGAAGCTTTCTTT. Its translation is CASNRAGKGSFWKNTEAFF.

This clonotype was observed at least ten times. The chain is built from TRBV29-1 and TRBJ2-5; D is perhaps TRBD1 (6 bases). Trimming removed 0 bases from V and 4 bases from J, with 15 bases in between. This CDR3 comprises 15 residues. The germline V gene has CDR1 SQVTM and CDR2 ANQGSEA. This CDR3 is CSVEESVGGLETQYF. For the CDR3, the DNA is TGCAGCGTTGAAGAAAGTGTTGGGGGCTTAGAGACCCAGTACTTC. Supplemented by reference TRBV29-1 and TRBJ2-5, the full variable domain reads SAVISQKPSRDICQRGTSLTIQCQVDSQVTMMFWYRQQPGQSLTLIATANQGSEATYESGFVIDKFPISRPNLTFSTLTVSNMSPEDSSIYLCSVEESVGGLETQYFGPGTRLLVL.

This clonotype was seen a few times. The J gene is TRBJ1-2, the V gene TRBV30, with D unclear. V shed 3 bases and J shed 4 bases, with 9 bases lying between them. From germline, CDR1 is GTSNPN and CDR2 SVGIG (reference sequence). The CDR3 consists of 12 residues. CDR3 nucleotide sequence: TGTGCCTGGAGCGCAGGCGCCTATGGCTACACCTTC. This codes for CAWSAGAYGYTF.